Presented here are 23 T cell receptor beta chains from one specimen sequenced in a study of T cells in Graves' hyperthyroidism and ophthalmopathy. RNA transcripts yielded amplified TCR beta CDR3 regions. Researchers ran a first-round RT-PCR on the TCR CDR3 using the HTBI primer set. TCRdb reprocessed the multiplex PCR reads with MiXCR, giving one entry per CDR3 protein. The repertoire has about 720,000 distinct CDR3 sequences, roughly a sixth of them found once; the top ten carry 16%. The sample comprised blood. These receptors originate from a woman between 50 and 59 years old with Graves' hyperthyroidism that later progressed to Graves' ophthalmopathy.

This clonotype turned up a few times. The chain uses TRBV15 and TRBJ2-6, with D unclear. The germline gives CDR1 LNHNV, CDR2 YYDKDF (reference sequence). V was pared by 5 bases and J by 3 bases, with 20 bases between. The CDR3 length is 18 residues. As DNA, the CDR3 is TGTGCCACCAGCGATCCCGGGTTCTCAGGTGGTGGGGCCAACGTCCTGACTTTC. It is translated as CATSDPGFSGGGANVLTF.

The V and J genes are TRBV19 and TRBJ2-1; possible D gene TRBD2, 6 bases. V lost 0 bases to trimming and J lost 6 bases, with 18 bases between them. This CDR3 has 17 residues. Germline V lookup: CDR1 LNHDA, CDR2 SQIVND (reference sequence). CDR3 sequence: CASSIDRWGVEFNEQFF. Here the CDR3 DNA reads TGTGCCAGTAGTATAGATCGTTGGGGGGTCGAGTTCAATGAGCAGTTCTTC.

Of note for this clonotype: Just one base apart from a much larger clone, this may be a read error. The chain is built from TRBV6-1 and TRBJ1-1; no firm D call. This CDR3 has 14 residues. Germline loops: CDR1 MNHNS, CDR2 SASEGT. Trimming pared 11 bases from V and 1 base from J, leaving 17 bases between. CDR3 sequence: CAGRSRETNTEAFF. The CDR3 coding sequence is TGTGCCGGCCGATCTAGGGAAACGAACACTGAAGCTTTCTTT.

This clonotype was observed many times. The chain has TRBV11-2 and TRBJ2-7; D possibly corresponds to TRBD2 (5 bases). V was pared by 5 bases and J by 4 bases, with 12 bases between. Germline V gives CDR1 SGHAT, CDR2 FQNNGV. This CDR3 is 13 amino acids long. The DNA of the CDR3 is TGTGCCAGCAGCGAGAGGGTGAGATACGAGCAGTACTTC. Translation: CASSERVRYEQYF.

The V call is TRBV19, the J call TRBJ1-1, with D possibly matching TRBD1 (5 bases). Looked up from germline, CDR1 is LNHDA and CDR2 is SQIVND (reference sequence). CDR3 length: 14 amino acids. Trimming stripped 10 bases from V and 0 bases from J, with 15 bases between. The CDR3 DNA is TGTGCCACCTCCTGGGACGGGTTGAACACTGAAGCTTTCTTT. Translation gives CATSWDGLNTEAFF.

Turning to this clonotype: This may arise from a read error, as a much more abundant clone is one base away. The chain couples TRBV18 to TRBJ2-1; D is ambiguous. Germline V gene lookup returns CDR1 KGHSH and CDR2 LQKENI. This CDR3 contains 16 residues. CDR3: CASSPLDQQPHNEQFF. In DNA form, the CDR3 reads TGTGCCAGCTCCCCACTTGACCAACAACCCCACAATGAGCAGTTCTTC.

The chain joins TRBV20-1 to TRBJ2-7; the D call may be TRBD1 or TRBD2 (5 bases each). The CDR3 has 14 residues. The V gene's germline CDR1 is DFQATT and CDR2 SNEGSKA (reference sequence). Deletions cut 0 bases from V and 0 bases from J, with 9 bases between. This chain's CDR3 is CSARDLGGSYEQYF. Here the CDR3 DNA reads TGCAGTGCTAGAGATCTTGGGGGCTCCTACGAGCAGTACTTC.

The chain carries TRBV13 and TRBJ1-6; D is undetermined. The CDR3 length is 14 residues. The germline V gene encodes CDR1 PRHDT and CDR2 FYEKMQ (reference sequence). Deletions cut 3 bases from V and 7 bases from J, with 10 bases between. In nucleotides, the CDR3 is TGTGCCAGCAGCTTGAGGGTGGGGAATTCACCCCTCCACTTT. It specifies CASSLRVGNSPLHF.

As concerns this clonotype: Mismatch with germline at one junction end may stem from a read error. The CDR3 DNA follows: TGTGCCAGCAGCCAATGGAAGGGCCAAGGGACCCAGTACTTC. It is translated as CASSQWKGQGTQYF. The chain couples TRBV3-1 to TRBJ2-5; D ambiguous. CDR1 and CDR2 from the germline V gene are LGHDT and YNNKEL (reference sequence). The CDR3 loop spans 14 amino acids.

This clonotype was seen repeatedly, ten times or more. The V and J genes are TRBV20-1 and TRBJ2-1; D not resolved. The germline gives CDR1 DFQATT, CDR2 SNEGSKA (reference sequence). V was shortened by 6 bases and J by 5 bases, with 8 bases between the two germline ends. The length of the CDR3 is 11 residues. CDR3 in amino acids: CSAPQDNEQFF. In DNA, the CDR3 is TGCAGTGCCCCGCAAGACAATGAGCAGTTCTTC.

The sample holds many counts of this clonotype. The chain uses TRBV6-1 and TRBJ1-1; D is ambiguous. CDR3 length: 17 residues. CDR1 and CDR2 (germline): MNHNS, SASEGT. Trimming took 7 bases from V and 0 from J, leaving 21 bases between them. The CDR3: CASILTVGETMNTEAFF. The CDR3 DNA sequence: TGTGCCAGCATTCTTACGGTCGGTGAAACAATGAACACTGAAGCTTTCTTT.

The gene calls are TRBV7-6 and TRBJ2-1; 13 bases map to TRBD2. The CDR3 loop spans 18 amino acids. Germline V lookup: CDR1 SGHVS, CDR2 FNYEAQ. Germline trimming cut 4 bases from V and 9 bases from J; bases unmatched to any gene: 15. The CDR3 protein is CASSSSTQLAGGRGEQFF. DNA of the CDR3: TGTGCCAGCAGCTCCTCAACCCAACTAGCGGGGGGGCGTGGTGAGCAGTTCTTC.

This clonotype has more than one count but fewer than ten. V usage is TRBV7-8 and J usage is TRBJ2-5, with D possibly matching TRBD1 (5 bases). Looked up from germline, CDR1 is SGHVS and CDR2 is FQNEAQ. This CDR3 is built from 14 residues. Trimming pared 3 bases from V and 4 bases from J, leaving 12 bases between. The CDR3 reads CASSFDRTSETQYF. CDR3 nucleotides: TGTGCCAGCAGCTTTGACAGAACGTCAGAGACCCAGTACTTC.

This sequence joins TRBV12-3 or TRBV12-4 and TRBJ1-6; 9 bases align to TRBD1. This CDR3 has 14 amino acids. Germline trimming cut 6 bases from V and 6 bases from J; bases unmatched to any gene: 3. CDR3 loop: CASRDRGGNSPLHF. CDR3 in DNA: TGTGCCAGCAGGGACAGGGGTGGTAATTCACCCCTCCACTTT.

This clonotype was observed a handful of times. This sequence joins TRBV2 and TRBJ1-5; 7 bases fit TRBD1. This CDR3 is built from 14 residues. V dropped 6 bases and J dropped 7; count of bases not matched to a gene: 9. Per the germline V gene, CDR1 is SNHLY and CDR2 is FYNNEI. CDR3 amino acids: CASRARGEVQPQHF. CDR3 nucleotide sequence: TGTGCCAGCAGGGCCAGGGGGGAAGTGCAGCCCCAGCATTTT. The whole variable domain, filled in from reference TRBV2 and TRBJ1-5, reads EPEVTQTPSHQVTQMGQEVILRCVPISNHLYFYWYRQILGQKVEFLVSFYNNEISEKSEIFDDQFSVERPDGSNFTLKIRSTKLEDSAMYFCASRARGEVQPQHFGDGTRLSIL.

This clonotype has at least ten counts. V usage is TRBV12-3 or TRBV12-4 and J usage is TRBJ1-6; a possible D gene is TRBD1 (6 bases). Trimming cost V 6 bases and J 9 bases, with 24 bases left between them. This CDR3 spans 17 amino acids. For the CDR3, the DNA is TGTGCCAGCAGCTCTACCCGGGGGCTGGGTCTAATTTCACCCCTCCACTTT. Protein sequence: CASSSTRGLGLISPLHF.

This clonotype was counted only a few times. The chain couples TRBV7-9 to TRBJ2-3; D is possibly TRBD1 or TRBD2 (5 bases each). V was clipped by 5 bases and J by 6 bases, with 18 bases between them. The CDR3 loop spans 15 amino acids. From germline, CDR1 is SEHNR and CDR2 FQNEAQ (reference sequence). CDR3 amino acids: CASSREGHTGDTQYF. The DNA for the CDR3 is TGTGCCAGCAGCCGCGAGGGGCATACGGGGGATACGCAGTATTTT. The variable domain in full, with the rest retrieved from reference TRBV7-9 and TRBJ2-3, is DTGVSQNPRHKITKRGQNVTFRCDPISEHNRLYWYRQTLGQGPEFLTYFQNEAQLEKSRLLSDRFSAERPKGSFSTLEIQRTEQGDSAMYLCASSREGHTGDTQYFGPGTRLTVL.

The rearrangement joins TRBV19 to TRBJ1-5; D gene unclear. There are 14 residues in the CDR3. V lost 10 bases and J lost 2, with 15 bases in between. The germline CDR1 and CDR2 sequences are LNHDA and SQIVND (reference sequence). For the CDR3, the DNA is TGTGCCACCAGACTGGGAGAAGGCAATCAGCCCCAGCATTTT. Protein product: CATRLGEGNQPQHF.

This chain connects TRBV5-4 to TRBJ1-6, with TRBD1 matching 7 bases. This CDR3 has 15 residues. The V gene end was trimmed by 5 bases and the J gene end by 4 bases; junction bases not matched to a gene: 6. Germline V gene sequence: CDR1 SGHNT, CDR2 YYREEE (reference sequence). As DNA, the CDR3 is TGTGCCAGCAGTGACAGGGAGGTTTATAATTCACCCCTCCACTTT. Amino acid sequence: CASSDREVYNSPLHF. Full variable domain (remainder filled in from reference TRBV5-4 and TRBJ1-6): ETGVTQSPTHLIKTRGQQVTLRCSSQSGHNTVSWYQQALGQGPQFIFQYYREEENGRGNFPPRFSGLQFPNYSSELNVNALELDDSALYLCASSDREVYNSPLHFGNGTRLTVT.

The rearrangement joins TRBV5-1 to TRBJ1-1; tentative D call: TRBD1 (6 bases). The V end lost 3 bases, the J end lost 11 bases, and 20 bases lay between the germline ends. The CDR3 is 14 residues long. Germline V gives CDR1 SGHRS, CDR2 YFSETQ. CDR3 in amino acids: CASSSKPRGLSAFF. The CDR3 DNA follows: TGCGCCAGCAGCTCGAAACCCAGGGGTTTGTCGGCTTTCTTT.

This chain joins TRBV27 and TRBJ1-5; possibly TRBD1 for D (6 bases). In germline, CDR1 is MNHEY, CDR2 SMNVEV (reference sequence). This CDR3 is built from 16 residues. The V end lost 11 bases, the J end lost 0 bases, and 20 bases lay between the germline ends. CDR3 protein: CAASDRTETSNQPQHF. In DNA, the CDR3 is TGTGCCGCCAGTGACCGGACAGAGACTAGCAATCAGCCCCAGCATTTT.

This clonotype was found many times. CDR3 coding DNA: TGTGCCACCAGTGATCCCTCCGTCAGCGGCGTCGACGCCCAGTACTTC. Protein product: CATSDPSVSGVDAQYF. V usage is TRBV24-1 and J usage is TRBJ2-5; a weak D match, TRBD2 (5 bases). Germline CDR1 KGHDR, CDR2 SFDVKD. Trimming stripped 3 bases from V and 9 bases from J, with 22 bases between. CDR3 length: 16 amino acids.

The CDR3 spells CASSPGQGTTEAFF. The CDR3 coding sequence is TGTGCCAGCAGCCCGGGACAGGGGACGACTGAAGCTTTCTTT. The gene calls are TRBV7-8 and TRBJ1-1; 10 bases map to TRBD1. Germline trimming cut 5 bases from V and 5 bases from J; bases unmatched to any gene: 5. This CDR3 spans 14 amino acids. Germline V CDR1 and CDR2: SGHVS, FQNEAQ.